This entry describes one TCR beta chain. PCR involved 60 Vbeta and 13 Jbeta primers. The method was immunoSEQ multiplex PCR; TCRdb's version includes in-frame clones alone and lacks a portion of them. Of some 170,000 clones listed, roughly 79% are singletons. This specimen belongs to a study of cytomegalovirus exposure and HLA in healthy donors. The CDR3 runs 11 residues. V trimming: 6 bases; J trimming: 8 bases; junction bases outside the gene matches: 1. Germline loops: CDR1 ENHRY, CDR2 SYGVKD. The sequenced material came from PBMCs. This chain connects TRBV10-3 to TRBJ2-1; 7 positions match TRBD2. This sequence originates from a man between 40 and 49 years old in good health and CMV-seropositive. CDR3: CAISRGDEQFF. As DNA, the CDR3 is TGTGCCATCAGCCGGGGGGATGAGCAGTTCTTC.